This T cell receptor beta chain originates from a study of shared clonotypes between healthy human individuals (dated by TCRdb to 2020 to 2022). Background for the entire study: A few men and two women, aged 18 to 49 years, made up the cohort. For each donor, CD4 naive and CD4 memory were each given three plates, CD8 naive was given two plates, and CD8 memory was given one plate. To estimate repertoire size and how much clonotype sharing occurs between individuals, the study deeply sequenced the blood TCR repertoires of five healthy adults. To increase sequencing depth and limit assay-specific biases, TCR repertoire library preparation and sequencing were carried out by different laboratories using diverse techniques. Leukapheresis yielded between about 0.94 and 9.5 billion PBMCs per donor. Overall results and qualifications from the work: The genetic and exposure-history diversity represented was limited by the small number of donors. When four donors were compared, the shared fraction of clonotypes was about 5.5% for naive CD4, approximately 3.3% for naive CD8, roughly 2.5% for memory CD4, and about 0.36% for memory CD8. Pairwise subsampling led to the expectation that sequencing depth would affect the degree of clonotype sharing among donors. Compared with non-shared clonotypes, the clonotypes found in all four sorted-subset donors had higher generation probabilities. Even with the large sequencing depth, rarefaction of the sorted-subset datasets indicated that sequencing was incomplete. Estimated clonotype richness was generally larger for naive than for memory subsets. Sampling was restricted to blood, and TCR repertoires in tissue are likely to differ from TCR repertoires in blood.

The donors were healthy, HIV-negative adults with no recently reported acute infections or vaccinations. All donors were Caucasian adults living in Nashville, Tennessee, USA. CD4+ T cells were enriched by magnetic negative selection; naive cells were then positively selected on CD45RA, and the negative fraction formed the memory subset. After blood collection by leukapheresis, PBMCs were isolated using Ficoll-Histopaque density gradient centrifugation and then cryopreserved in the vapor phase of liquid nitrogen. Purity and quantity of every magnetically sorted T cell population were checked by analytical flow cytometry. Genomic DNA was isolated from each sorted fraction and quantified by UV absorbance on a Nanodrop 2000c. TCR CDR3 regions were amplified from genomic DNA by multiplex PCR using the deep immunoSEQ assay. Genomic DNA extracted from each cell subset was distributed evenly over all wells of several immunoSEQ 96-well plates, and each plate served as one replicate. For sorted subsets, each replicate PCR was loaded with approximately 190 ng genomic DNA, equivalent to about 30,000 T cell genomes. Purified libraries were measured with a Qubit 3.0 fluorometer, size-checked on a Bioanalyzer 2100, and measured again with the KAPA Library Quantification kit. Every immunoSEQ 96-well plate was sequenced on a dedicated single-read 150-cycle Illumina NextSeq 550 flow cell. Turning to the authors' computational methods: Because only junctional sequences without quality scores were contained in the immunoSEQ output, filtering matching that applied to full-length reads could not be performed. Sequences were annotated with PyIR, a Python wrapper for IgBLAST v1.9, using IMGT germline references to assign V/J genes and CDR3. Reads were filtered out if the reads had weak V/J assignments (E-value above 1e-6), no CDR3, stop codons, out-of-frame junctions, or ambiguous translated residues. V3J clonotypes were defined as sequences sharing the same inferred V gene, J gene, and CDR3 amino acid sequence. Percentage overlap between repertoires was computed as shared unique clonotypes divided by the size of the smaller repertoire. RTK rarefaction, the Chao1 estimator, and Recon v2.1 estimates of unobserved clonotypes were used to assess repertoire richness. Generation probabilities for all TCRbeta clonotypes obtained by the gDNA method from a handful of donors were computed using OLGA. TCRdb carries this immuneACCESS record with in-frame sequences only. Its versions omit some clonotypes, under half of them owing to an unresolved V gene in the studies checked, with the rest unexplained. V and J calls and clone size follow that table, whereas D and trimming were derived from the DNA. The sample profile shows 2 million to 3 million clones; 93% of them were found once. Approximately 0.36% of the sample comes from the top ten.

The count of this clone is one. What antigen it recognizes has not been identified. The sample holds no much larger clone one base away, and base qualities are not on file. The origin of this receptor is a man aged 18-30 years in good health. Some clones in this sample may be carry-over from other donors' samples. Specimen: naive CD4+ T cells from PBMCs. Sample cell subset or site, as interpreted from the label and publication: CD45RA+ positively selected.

CDR3 region: CASSSPAAPYEQYF. In nucleotides, the sequence is TGTGCCAGCAGCTCCCCCGCAGCGCCCTACGAGCAGTACTTC. This receptor chain uses TRBV28 and TRBJ2-7, with no confidently assigned D gene. Based on the germline V gene, the CDR1 and CDR2 sequences are MDHEN and SYDVKM. Including cysteine and phenylalanine, the CDR3 has 14 amino acids. CDR3 DNA only is kept here, 42 bases in frame from base 1. V drops 6 bases and J drops 2 bases, leaving 14 bases in between.